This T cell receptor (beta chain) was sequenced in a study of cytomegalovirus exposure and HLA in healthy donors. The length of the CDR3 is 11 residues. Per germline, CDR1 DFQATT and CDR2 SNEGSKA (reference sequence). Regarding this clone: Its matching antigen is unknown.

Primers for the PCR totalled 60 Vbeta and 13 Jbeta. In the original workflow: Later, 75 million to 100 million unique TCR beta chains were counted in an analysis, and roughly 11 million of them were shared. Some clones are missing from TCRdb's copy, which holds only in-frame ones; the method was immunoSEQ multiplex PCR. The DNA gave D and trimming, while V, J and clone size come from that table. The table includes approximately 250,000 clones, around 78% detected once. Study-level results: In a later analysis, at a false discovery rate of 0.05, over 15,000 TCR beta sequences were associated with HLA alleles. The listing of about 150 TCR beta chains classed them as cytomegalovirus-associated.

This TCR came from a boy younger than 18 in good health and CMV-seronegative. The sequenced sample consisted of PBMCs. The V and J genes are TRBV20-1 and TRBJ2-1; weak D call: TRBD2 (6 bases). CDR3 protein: CSRGSYNEQFF. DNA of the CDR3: TGCAGCCGGGGGTCCTACAATGAGCAGTTCTTC.